Below are 8 T cell receptor beta chains sequenced from a single sample in a study of control samples from healthy donors and cancer patients. Repertoires were generated with immunoSEQ multiplex PCR, while TCRdb's copy carries only in-frame clones and drops some. The table has around 120,000 clones, around nine tenths seen once; the top ten hold less than 9.5%. The material sequenced was blood. The source of these receptors is a man in his forties in good health.

V gene TRBV3-1 (or the pseudogene TRBV3-2) combines with J gene TRBJ2-2; 8 nucleotides match TRBD2. The V segment lost 4 bases and the J segment 0 bases; nucleotides outside the gene matches: 7. Germline lookup yields CDR1 LGHDT and CDR2 YNNKEL (reference sequence). The CDR3 runs to 17 residues. The CDR3: CASSRLSGGPNTGELFF. The CDR3 bases are TGTGCCAGCAGCCGTCTAAGCGGGGGCCCGAACACCGGGGAGCTGTTTTTT.

The chain has TRBV7-2 and TRBJ2-7; D call uncertain. CDR3 length equals 15 residues. Germline V gene sequence: CDR1 SGHTA, CDR2 FQGNSA. Trimming took off 6 bases at V and 1 base at J, with 16 bases between the two ends. Written as DNA, the CDR3 is TGTGCCAGCAGTCGTACTTTCACAGAGTCCTACGAGCAGTACTTC. This encodes CASSRTFTESYEQYF.

The gene calls are TRBV15 and TRBJ2-1; TRBD1 is a possible D gene (5 bases). Germline CDR1 is LNHNV and CDR2 is YYDKDF (reference sequence). This CDR3 is 13 amino acids long. V lost 8 bases, J lost 5 bases, and 13 bases lay in between. In DNA, the CDR3 is TGTGCCACCCCCCTCCGGACAAACAATGAGCAGTTCTTC. It specifies CATPLRTNNEQFF.

The chain recombines TRBV14 with TRBJ1-2; D remains unclear. Trimming left V 1 base short and J 4 bases short, with 10 bases between. Germline CDR1 is SGHDN and CDR2 is FVKESK. CDR3 length equals 14 residues. CDR3 amino acids: CASSQGAPIYGYTF. The DNA for the CDR3 is TGTGCCAGCAGCCAAGGGGCCCCCATCTATGGCTACACCTTC.

The rearrangement links TRBV18 to TRBJ1-4, with D uncertain. The CDR3 contains 16 residues. Trimming stripped 0 bases from V and 5 bases from J, with 13 bases between. Germline CDR1 and CDR2: KGHSH and LQKENI. The chain's CDR3 is CASSPPGRAPNEKLFF. The CDR3 DNA reads TGTGCCAGCTCACCACCTGGAAGGGCCCCGAATGAAAAACTGTTTTTT.

With regard to this clone: One end of the junction varies from germline; a read error may be responsible. This chain uses TRBV10-3 with TRBJ2-7; no firm D call. CDR1 ENHRY and CDR2 SYGVKD come from the germline V gene. The CDR3 is 13 residues long. The CDR3 protein is CAIGGYNSHEQYF. The CDR3 DNA reads as TGTGCCATCGGTGGATACAACTCCCACGAGCAGTACTTC.

The chain joins TRBV4-3 to TRBJ2-7, with 9 bases lining up with TRBD1. The ends lost 1 base at V and 2 bases at J; junction bases unmatched: 3. This CDR3 contains 15 residues. Germline CDR1 reads LGHNA; CDR2 reads YSLEER. CDR3 sequence (DNA): TGCGCCAGCAGCCAAGGTAGGACAGGGGCCTACGAGCAGTACTTC. Protein: CASSQGRTGAYEQYF.

The chain uses TRBV29-1 and TRBJ1-3; D ambiguous. This CDR3 is 12 amino acids long. Trimming removed 7 bases from V and 3 bases from J, with 10 bases in between. CDR1 SQVTM and CDR2 ANQGSEA come from the germline V gene. In nucleotides, the CDR3 is TGCAGCGCGGTGGACCGTGGAAACACCATATATTTT. This translates into CSAVDRGNTIYF.